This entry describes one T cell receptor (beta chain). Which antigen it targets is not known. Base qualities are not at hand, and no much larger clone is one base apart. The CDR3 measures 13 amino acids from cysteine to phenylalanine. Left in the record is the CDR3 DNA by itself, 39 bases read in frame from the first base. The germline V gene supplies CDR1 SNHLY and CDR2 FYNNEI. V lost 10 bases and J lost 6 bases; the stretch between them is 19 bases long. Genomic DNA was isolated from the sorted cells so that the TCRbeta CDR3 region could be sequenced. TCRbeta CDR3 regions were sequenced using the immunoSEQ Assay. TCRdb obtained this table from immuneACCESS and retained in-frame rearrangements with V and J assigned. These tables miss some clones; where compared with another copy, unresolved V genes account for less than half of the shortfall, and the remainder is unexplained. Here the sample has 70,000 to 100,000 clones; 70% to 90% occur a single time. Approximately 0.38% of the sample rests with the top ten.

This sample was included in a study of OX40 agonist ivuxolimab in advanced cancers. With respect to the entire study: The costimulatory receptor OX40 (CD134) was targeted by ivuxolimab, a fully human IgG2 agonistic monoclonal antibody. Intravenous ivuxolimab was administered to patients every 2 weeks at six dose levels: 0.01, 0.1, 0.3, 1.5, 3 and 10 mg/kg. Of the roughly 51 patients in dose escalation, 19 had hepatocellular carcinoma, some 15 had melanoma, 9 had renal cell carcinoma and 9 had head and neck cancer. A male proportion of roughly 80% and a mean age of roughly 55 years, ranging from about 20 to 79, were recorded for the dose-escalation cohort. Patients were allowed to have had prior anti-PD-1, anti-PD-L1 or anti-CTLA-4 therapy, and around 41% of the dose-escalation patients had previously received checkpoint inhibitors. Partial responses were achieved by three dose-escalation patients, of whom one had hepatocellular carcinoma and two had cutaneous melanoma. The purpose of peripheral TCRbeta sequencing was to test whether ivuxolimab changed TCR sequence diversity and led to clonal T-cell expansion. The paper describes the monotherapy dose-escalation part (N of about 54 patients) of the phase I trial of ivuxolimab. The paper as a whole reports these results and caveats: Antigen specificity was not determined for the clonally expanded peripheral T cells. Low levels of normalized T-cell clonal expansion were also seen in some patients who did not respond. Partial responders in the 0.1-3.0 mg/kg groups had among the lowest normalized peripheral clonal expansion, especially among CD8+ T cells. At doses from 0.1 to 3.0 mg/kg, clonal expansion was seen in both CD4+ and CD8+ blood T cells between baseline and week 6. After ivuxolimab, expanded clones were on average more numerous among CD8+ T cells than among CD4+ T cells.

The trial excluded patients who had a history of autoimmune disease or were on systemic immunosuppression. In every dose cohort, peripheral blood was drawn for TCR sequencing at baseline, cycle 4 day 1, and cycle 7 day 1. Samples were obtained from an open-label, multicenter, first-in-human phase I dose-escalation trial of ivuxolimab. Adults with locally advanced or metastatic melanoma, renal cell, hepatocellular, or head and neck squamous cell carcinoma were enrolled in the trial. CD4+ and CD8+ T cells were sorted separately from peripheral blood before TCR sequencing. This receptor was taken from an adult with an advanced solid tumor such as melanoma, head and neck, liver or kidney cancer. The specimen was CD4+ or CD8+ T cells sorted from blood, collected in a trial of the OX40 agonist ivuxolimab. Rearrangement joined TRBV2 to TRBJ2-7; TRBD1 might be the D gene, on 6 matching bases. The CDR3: CATTGTPSAEQYF. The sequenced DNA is TGTGCCACCACCGGGACACCCTCGGCCGAGCAGTACTTC.